The rows below give T cell receptor beta chains drawn from one sample of a study of blood T cell repertoires in COVID-19. Libraries were prepared by immunoSEQ multiplex PCR; TCRdb keeps only in-frame clonotypes and omits some of them. The sample shows about 120,000 clones, approximately 80% of them seen only once. The sequencing sample was made of peripheral blood. Every receptor here comes from a woman between 65 and 79 years old with acute or convalescent COVID-19. Both conserved end residues are part of each CDR3. The order of the fields is V gene, J gene, clone size, D gene, CDR3 DNA, CDR3 protein. A D gene is named only where the DNA matches it firmly. Size values are once, few and many counts, or a class for expanded clones, and some rows have none.

TRBV27	TRBJ1-1	.	.	TGTGCCAGCAGACAACAGGGCCGTATGAACACTGAAGCTTTCTTT	CASRQQGRMNTEAFF
TRBV15	TRBJ1-5	few	TRBD1	TGTGCCACGAGCAAGGACAGGGGTTTTCAGCCCCAGCATTTT	CATSKDRGFQPQHF
TRBV7-2	TRBJ2-5	once	TRBD2	TGTGCCAGCAGCTTAGAATCCGGGGGGGTTCGGGAGACCCAGTACTTC	CASSLESGGVRETQYF
TRBV18	TRBJ1-1	.	.	TGTGCCAGCTCACTGACAGAGACTGAAGCTTTCTTT	CASSLTETEAFF
TRBV29-1	TRBJ1-2	once	TRBD1	TGCAGCGTTGAACCCGGGACAGGGGGATATGGCTACACCTTC	CSVEPGTGGYGYTF
TRBV20-1	TRBJ1-5	few	.	TGCAGTGCTAGTTTCGGCGGAAATAGCAATCAGCCCCAGCATTTT	CSASFGGNSNQPQHF
TRBV21-1	TRBJ1-5	.	.	TGTGCCAGCAGCAGATCGCGGCAGAAGGGGGCCAATCAGCCCCAGCATTTT	CASSRSRQKGANQPQHF
TRBV12-5	TRBJ2-7	.	TRBD2	TGTGCTAGTAAATCTACTAGCGGGCTATCGGGCGAGCAGTACTTC	CASKSTSGLSGEQYF
TRBV6-5	TRBJ2-3	.	.	TGTGCCAGCAGTTACAGTCAGGGGAGCACAGATACGCAGTATTTT	CASSYSQGSTDTQYF
TRBV4-3	TRBJ1-5	.	.	TGCGCCAGCAGCCAAGAAATCCATAGCAATCAGCCCCAGCATTTT	CASSQEIHSNQPQHF
TRBV29-1	TRBJ1-1	.	.	TGCAGCGGACAAACAGGGCCCACTGAAGCTTTCTTT	CSGQTGPTEAFF
TRBV6-4	TRBJ2-1	.	TRBD2	TGTGCCAGCAGTGACTCTCGGCTAGCGGGGGGGCGCTCCTACAATGAGCAGTTCTTC	CASSDSRLAGGRSYNEQFF
TRBV6-5	TRBJ1-6	.	.	TGTGCCAGCAGTCCCCAGGGAACCGGGAATTCACCCCTCCACTTT	CASSPQGTGNSPLHF
TRBV4-1	TRBJ1-6	.	TRBD1	TGCGCCAGCAGCCTAAGAGCGAAGGGACAGGACAGCTCCTATAATTCACCCCTCCACTTT	CASSLRAKGQDSSYNSPLHF
TRBV7-9	TRBJ2-2	few	.	TGTGCCAGCAGCCGGGTTGAGCTGTTTTTT	CASSRVELFF
TRBV12-2	TRBJ1-6	few	.	TGTGCAAGTCGCCCAACGGGTGGGCCAGGGACACCCCTCCACTTT	CASRPTGGPGTPLHF
TRBV11-3	TRBJ2-5	.	.	TGTGCCAGCAGCTCCTTACAGGGTTTCGAGGGCCAGTACTTC	CASSSLQGFEGQYF
TRBV21-1	TRBJ2-4	.	.	TGTGCCACCCGCGCGGTGAACATTCAGTACTTC	CATRAVNIQYF
TRBV30	TRBJ1-6	.	.	TGTGCCTGGAGTGTAGGATGGGGGGGGAATTATAATTCACCCCTCCACTTT	CAWSVGWGGNYNSPLHF
TRBV18	TRBJ2-2	.	TRBD2	TGTGCCAGCTCACCGCAGCGGGGGACCTCCCAGACGTACACCGGGGAGCTGTTTTTT	CASSPQRGTSQTYTGELFF
TRBV5-6	TRBJ1-2	.	TRBD1	TGTGCCAGCAGCCTGGGACCCGGGACAGTTTATGGCTACACCTTC	CASSLGPGTVYGYTF
TRBV19	TRBJ1-1	.	TRBD1	TGTGCCAGTAGTATTAGAACCGGGACAGCCACTAACACTGAAGCTTTCTTT	CASSIRTGTATNTEAFF
TRBV12-3/TRBV12-4	TRBJ1-2	medium-sized	TRBD1	TGTGCCAGCAGTGTTACAGGGGGATCTGGCTACACCTTC	CASSVTGGSGYTF
TRBV11-3	TRBJ1-6	.	TRBD1	TGTGCCAGCAGCTTAAGAGACAGGGGGAATTCACCCCTCCACTTT	CASSLRDRGNSPLHF
TRBV3-1/TRBV3-2	TRBJ1-3	few	.	TGTGCCAGCAGCCAAGTGCGGAACTCTGGAAACACCATATATTTT	CASSQVRNSGNTIYF
TRBV27	TRBJ2-5	.	TRBD2	TGTGCCAGCAGTCGGGCTACGGGGGGAGAGACCCAGTACTTC	CASSRATGGETQYF
TRBV27	TRBJ2-2	few	TRBD2	TGTGCCAGCATGGTAGCGGGGGAGGTAACCGGGGAGCTGTTTTTT	CASMVAGEVTGELFF